This T cell receptor (beta chain) stems from a study of blood T cell repertoires in COVID-19. Study as a whole: Acute and convalescent COVID-19 specimens originated in the United States, Italy and Spain.

CDR1 is SGHAT and CDR2 is FQNNGV in the germline V gene. The CDR3 has 17 amino acids. V was pared by 0 bases and J by 2 bases, with 11 bases between. Method: immunoSEQ multiplex PCR; TCRdb's copy keeps in-frame clones and lacks some. The data contain 95,000 to 150,000 clones, around 86% of them singletons. The J gene is TRBJ1-6, the V gene TRBV11-2; TRBD1 might be the D (5 bases). Sequencing was performed on peripheral blood. This TCR was sampled from a man older than 75 with acute or convalescent COVID-19. The CDR3 sequence: CASSLDQSGTYNSPLHF. CDR3 sequence (DNA): TGTGCCAGCAGCTTAGATCAATCAGGGACCTATAATTCACCCCTCCACTTT.